The 9 T cell receptor beta chains listed next were all sequenced from one sample in a study of PD-1 blockade in classical Hodgkin lymphoma. Sequenced by immunoSEQ multiplex PCR; TCRdb stores in-frame clones only, minus some. The profile shows over 15,000 clones, 80% of them singletons. Time point described: cycle 4 day 1 (C4D1), after 6 weeks of nivolumab. Every patient had relapsed following autologous stem cell transplantation, and cohorts differed in brentuximab vedotin exposure. This material consisted of peripheral blood mononuclear cells (PBMCs), taken before the fourth cycle of nivolumab. These receptors were obtained from a human donor with classical Hodgkin lymphoma.

The chain employs TRBV4-3 and TRBJ2-1; TRBD2 matches at 7 bases. Germline lookup yields CDR1 LGHNA and CDR2 YSLEER. V shed 3 bases and J 5 bases; nucleotides not matched to a gene: 10. This CDR3 has 16 residues. CDR3 DNA: TGCGCCAGCAGCCAGCTACTAGCGCCAAGCAACAATGAGCAGTTCTTC. Translated, it gives CASSQLLAPSNNEQFF.

This sequence joins TRBV9 and TRBJ2-5; D might be TRBD1 (5 bases). There are 13 residues in the CDR3. CDR1 and CDR2 from the germline V gene are SGDLS and YYNGEE. Trimming shortened V by 4 bases and J by 2 bases, and 9 bases separated the two germline ends. This CDR3 is CASSQGPQETQYF. Here the CDR3 DNA reads TGTGCCAGCAGCCAGGGTCCTCAAGAGACCCAGTACTTC.

In this sample, this clone turned up a few times. Other DNA variants within this sample encode the same CDR3. This sequence joins TRBV7-2 and TRBJ2-7; tentative D call: TRBD2 (6 bases). The CDR3 is 13 amino acids. Trimming left V 1 base short and J 3 bases short, with 7 bases between. In germline, CDR1 is SGHTA, CDR2 FQGNSA. The CDR3 sequence: CASSLGRDYEQYF. The CDR3 DNA reads as TGTGCCAGCAGCTTAGGGAGGGACTACGAGCAGTACTTC. Full variable domain (missing parts from reference TRBV7-2 and TRBJ2-7): GAGVSQSPSNKVTEKGKDVELRCDPISGHTALYWYRQSLGQGLEFLIYFQGNSAPDKSGLPSDRFSAERTGGSVSTLTIQRTQQEDSAVYLCASSLGRDYEQYFGPGTRLTVT.

The chain links TRBV11-3 to TRBJ2-1; D is perhaps TRBD1 or TRBD2 (5 bases each). Germline V gives CDR1 SGHNT, CDR2 YENEEA. The CDR3 has 16 amino acids. V lost 1 base, J lost 6 bases, and 16 bases lay in between. CDR3 nucleotides: TGTGCCAGCAGCTTAGGTTGGAGTCCGAGGGGCAATGAGCAGTTCTTC. It specifies CASSLGWSPRGNEQFF. Drawing the rest from reference TRBV11-3 and TRBJ2-1, the complete variable domain is EAGVVQSPRYKIIEKKQPVAFWCNPISGHNTLYWYLQNLGQGPELLIRYENEEAVDDSQLPKDRFSAERLKGVDSTLKIQPAELGDSAVYLCASSLGWSPRGNEQFFGPGTRLTVL.

The V and J genes are TRBV6-1 and TRBJ2-3; TRBD1 matches at 7 bases. The V gene end was trimmed by 4 bases and the J gene end by 8 bases; junction bases not matched to a gene: 12. From germline, CDR1 is MNHNS and CDR2 SASEGT. The CDR3 runs 15 residues. The CDR3 DNA sequence: TGTGCCAGCAGTGGACAGGGACATGATAAGGGTACGCAGTATTTT. Translated: CASSGQGHDKGTQYF.

This chain connects TRBV15 to TRBJ2-7; D is undetermined. Germline V CDR1 and CDR2: LNHNV, YYDKDF (reference sequence). Trimming took off 0 bases at V and 5 bases at J, with 11 bases between the two ends. The CDR3 is made up of 14 amino acids. DNA for the CDR3: TGTGCCACCAGCAGAGATCTCTCCATCGACGAGCAGTACTTC. It translates to CATSRDLSIDEQYF.

The chain links TRBV19 to TRBJ2-2; D gene uncertain. This CDR3 is 12 amino acids long. V lost 3 bases to trimming and J lost 3 bases, with 2 bases between them. Per the germline V gene, CDR1 is LNHDA and CDR2 is SQIVND (reference sequence). The DNA of the CDR3 is TGTGCCAGTAGTATCGACACCGGGGAGCTGTTTTTT. It is translated as CASSIDTGELFF.

V is TRBV7-8 and J is TRBJ2-7; the D gene is possibly TRBD1 (5 bases). This CDR3 region has 15 residues. V was cut by 4 bases and J by 7 bases, with 20 bases left in between. Per germline, CDR1 SGHVS and CDR2 FQNEAQ. CDR3 sequence (DNA): TGTGCCAGCAGCTCGACATCCGACAGCCTGGGTGAGCAGTACGTC. Translated, it gives CASSSTSDSLGEQYV.

The CDR3 coding sequence is TGCAGTGCCCCAAAAAATGAGCAGTTCTTC. Its protein product is CSAPKNEQFF. The rearrangement links TRBV20-1 to TRBJ2-1, with unresolved D. Germline CDR1 reads DFQATT; CDR2 reads SNEGSKA (reference sequence). This CDR3 is 10 amino acids long. V was cut by 6 bases and J by 7 bases, with 7 bases left in between.